This is a list of T cell receptor beta chains from one sample in a study of shared clonotypes between healthy human individuals. TCRdb's copy holds only in-frame clones and misses some; the assay was immunoSEQ multiplex PCR. The profile shows millions of clones, over 85% of them singletons. Sequencing was done on a sample of naive CD8+ T cells sorted from blood. These receptors were obtained from a man aged 18 to 30 in good health. CDR3s leave out the opening cysteine and the closing phenylalanine or tryptophan. The order of the fields is D gene, V gene, CDR3 length, J gene, CDR3 protein. D genes are given only for firm matches.

d_gene: .; v_gene: TRBV2; len: 10; j_gene: TRBJ2-5; CDR3aa: ASKGSQETQY
d_gene: .; v_gene: TRBV11-2; len: 13; j_gene: TRBJ2-7; CDR3aa: ASSLESPPSYEQY
d_gene: .; v_gene: TRBV27; len: 11; j_gene: TRBJ2-5; CDR3aa: ASNPSGGETQY
d_gene: .; v_gene: TRBV11-2; len: 12; j_gene: TRBJ1-1; CDR3aa: ASSLDPANTEAF
d_gene: .; v_gene: TRBV5-4; len: 10; j_gene: TRBJ2-7; CDR3aa: ASSPRGFEQY
d_gene: .; v_gene: TRBV27; len: 12; j_gene: TRBJ2-7; CDR3aa: ASSFQGDFYEQY
d_gene: .; v_gene: TRBV28; len: 12; j_gene: TRBJ2-1; CDR3aa: ASSPIGLYNEQF
d_gene: TRBD1; v_gene: TRBV5-8; len: 13; j_gene: TRBJ2-3; CDR3aa: ASSLEGGEADTQY
d_gene: .; v_gene: TRBV9; len: 14; j_gene: TRBJ2-3; CDR3aa: ASSVGFGTSTDTQY
d_gene: TRBD2; v_gene: TRBV4-3; len: 15; j_gene: TRBJ2-1; CDR3aa: ASSQDRILAVYNEQF
d_gene: TRBD1; v_gene: TRBV19; len: 12; j_gene: TRBJ2-7; CDR3aa: ASSPGTDLYEQY
d_gene: TRBD2; v_gene: TRBV27; len: 11; j_gene: TRBJ2-1; CDR3aa: ASSLSGRAEQF
d_gene: .; v_gene: TRBV7-6; len: 13; j_gene: TRBJ2-7; CDR3aa: ASSLGAEGAYEQY
d_gene: .; v_gene: TRBV4-3; len: 14; j_gene: TRBJ2-3; CDR3aa: ASSQDLSGYTDTQY
d_gene: TRBD1; v_gene: TRBV11-3; len: 12; j_gene: TRBJ1-1; CDR3aa: ASSPGTDYTEAF
d_gene: .; v_gene: TRBV27; len: 11; j_gene: TRBJ1-5; CDR3aa: ASSLIIREPQH
d_gene: .; v_gene: TRBV2; len: 11; j_gene: TRBJ2-7; CDR3aa: ASSEENSYEQY
d_gene: TRBD1; v_gene: TRBV19; len: 11; j_gene: TRBJ2-5; CDR3aa: ASATDREETQY
d_gene: .; v_gene: TRBV23-1; len: 9; j_gene: TRBJ1-6; CDR3aa: ASSPDSPLH
d_gene: .; v_gene: TRBV28; len: 14; j_gene: TRBJ2-2; CDR3aa: ASMWEGERGTGELF
d_gene: .; v_gene: TRBV5-4; len: 16; j_gene: TRBJ1-4; CDR3aa: ASGPSRGGLSTNEKLF
d_gene: .; v_gene: TRBV28; len: 11; j_gene: TRBJ1-1; CDR3aa: ASSYPGQIEAF
d_gene: TRBD1; v_gene: TRBV5-8; len: 15; j_gene: TRBJ2-1; CDR3aa: ASSLGQGALGYNEQF
d_gene: .; v_gene: TRBV30; len: 15; j_gene: TRBJ2-4; CDR3aa: AWSAEGTELAKNIQY
d_gene: .; v_gene: TRBV10-1; len: 10; j_gene: TRBJ1-5; CDR3aa: ASSDPGQPQH
d_gene: .; v_gene: TRBV28; len: 12; j_gene: TRBJ2-7; CDR3aa: ASSFLLLEAEQY
d_gene: .; v_gene: TRBV5-5; len: 12; j_gene: TRBJ1-1; CDR3aa: ASSPGHSLIEAF
d_gene: TRBD1; v_gene: TRBV6-1; len: 15; j_gene: TRBJ1-4; CDR3aa: ASSETGTVATNEKLF
d_gene: TRBD1; v_gene: TRBV5-6; len: 14; j_gene: TRBJ1-5; CDR3aa: ASSFRQGARGQPQH